The rows below give T cell receptor beta chains drawn from one sample of a study of OX40 agonist ivuxolimab in advanced cancers. The repertoire was sequenced with immunoSEQ multiplex PCR; TCRdb's copy has only in-frame clones and lacks some. The data hold over 100,000 clones, with about nine tenths observed a single time. This material consisted of CD4+ or CD8+ T cells sorted from blood, taken in a trial of the OX40 agonist ivuxolimab. These receptors were obtained from an adult with an advanced solid tumor such as melanoma, head and neck, liver or kidney cancer. The CDR3 runs from the conserved cysteine through the conserved F or W. D genes are given only for firm matches. Some rows mark clone size as missing; the rest say once, few, many or name a class of expanded clone.

V	J	D	size	DNA	CDR3
TRBV27	TRBJ1-2	NA	few	TGTGCCAGCAGCCCAACAACAGGGCTTAGGGTGGGCACCTATGGCTACACCTTC	CASSPTTGLRVGTYGYTF
TRBV19	TRBJ1-5	TRBD1	NA	TGTGCCAGTACCAGACAGGGGGAGAGCAATCAGCCCCAGCATTTT	CASTRQGESNQPQHF
TRBV28	TRBJ1-1	NA	NA	TGTGCCAGCAGTCCCCTGGACAGAGAGAACACTGAAGCTTTCTTT	CASSPLDRENTEAFF
TRBV11-2	TRBJ1-2	NA	once	TGTGCCAGCAGCTTTGGTATGCAGGACTATGGCTACACCTTC	CASSFGMQDYGYTF
TRBV5-4	TRBJ1-1	NA	NA	TGTGCCAGCAGCTTCGGGGAACACACTGAAGCTTTCTTT	CASSFGEHTEAFF
TRBV5-6	TRBJ1-1	NA	once	TGTGCCAGCAGCACGTACGGACGGAACACTGAAGCTTTCTTT	CASSTYGRNTEAFF
TRBV27	TRBJ1-5	TRBD1	NA	TGTGCCAGCAGTTTTCAGACAGGGAATAGCAATCAGCCCCAGCATTTT	CASSFQTGNSNQPQHF
TRBV10-3	TRBJ1-2	NA	many	TGTGCCATCAGTGCCCGGGACAACTATGGCTACACCTTC	CAISARDNYGYTF
TRBV18	TRBJ2-3	TRBD2	NA	TGTGCCAGCTCACCACCAGCGGGAGTCACAGATACGCAGTATTTT	CASSPPAGVTDTQYF
TRBV9	TRBJ2-7	NA	NA	TGTGCCAGCAGCGTAGTACCCATCGGGGGTGAGCAGTACTTC	CASSVVPIGGEQYF
TRBV28	TRBJ2-7	NA	NA	TGTGCCAGCAGTTTCGAGGGCCCCAGCTCCTACGAGCAGTACTTC	CASSFEGPSSYEQYF
TRBV28	TRBJ2-7	NA	NA	TGTGCCAGCACTACTGGGGGCCACCCCTACGAGCAGTACTTC	CASTTGGHPYEQYF
TRBV9	TRBJ2-2	TRBD1	NA	TGTGCCAGCAGCGCCGAGGGGGCCGGCGGGGAGCTGTTTTTT	CASSAEGAGGELFF
TRBV18	TRBJ1-1	TRBD1	NA	TGTGCCAGCTCACCCCTGATGGACAGGGGGGCGAACACTGAAGCTTTCTTT	CASSPLMDRGANTEAFF
TRBV28	TRBJ1-2	TRBD1	NA	TGTGCCAGCAGTTTACAACAGGGGAACTATGGCTACACCTTC	CASSLQQGNYGYTF
TRBV29-1	TRBJ2-1	TRBD2	NA	TGCAGCGTCCTGACTAGCCCCCTCCTTTACAATGAGCAGTTCTTC	CSVLTSPLLYNEQFF
TRBV4-3	TRBJ2-3	TRBD2	NA	TGCGCCAGCAGCCGCCTAGCGGGTAGCACAGATACGCAGTATTTT	CASSRLAGSTDTQYF
TRBV30	TRBJ1-6	NA	NA	TGTGCCTGGAGCCCGAAGTCCCTAAACTATAATTCACCCCTCCACTTT	CAWSPKSLNYNSPLHF
TRBV27	TRBJ1-2	TRBD1	NA	TGTGCCAGCAGTTTATCGATGGGACAGGGTCGCTTAGGCTATGGCTACACCTTC	CASSLSMGQGRLGYGYTF
TRBV4-2	TRBJ1-6	NA	once	TGTGCCAGCAGCCAAGCTCACCAGGGTTTATCACCCCTCCACTTT	CASSQAHQGLSPLHF
TRBV2	TRBJ1-2	NA	NA	TGTGCCAGCAGGCCAAATGGGGGCTACACCTTC	CASRPNGGYTF
TRBV21-1	TRBJ2-7	NA	NA	TGTGCCAGCAGCAAAGAAAGCAGGGCAAGGGGCTACGAGCAGTACTTC	CASSKESRARGYEQYF
TRBV28	TRBJ2-3	NA	NA	TGTGCCAGCGTAGAGAGCACAGATACGCAGTATTTT	CASVESTDTQYF
TRBV30	TRBJ1-1	NA	NA	TGTGCCTACCCAAGAGGGGGGGTGGGCACCATGAACACTGAAGCTTTCTTT	CAYPRGGVGTMNTEAFF
TRBV19	TRBJ1-1	TRBD1	NA	TGTGCCACCCAGGACAGGCCGAACACTGAAGCTTTCTTT	CATQDRPNTEAFF
TRBV2	TRBJ2-5	NA	NA	TGTGCCAGCAGTGAAGCGAGGGGGACAATTAGCCAAGAGACCCAGTACTTC	CASSEARGTISQETQYF
TRBV11-3	TRBJ2-7	NA	NA	TGTGCCAGCAGCTTAGGACTATCCCTTACCTACGAGCAGTACTTC	CASSLGLSLTYEQYF
TRBV6-6	TRBJ1-2	NA	NA	TGTGCCAGCAGTTACGGGTCGTACTATGGCTACACCTTC	CASSYGSYYGYTF
TRBV12-5	TRBJ1-5	TRBD1	once	TGTGCTAGTGGCCCGGGACAGGACCTTTCCTATAGCAATCAGCCCCAGCATTTT	CASGPGQDLSYSNQPQHF